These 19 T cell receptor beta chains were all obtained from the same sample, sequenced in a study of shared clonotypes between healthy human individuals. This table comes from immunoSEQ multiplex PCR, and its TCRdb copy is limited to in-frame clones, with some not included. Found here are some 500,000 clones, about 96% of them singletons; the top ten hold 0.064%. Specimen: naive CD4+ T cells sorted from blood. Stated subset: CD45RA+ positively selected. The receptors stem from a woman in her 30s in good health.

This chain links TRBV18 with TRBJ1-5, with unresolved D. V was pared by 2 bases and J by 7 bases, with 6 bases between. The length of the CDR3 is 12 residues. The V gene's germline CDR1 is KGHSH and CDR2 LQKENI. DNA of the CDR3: TGTGCCAGCTCACCAGATCAACAGCCCCAGCATTTT. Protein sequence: CASSPDQQPQHF.

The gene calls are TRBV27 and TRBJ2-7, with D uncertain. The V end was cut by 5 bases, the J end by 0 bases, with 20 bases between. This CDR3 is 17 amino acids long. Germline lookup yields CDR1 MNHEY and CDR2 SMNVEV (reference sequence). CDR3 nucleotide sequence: TGTGCCAGCAGTCCGAATTCTTTAGCTTTTAGCTCCTACGAGCAGTACTTC. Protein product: CASSPNSLAFSSYEQYF.

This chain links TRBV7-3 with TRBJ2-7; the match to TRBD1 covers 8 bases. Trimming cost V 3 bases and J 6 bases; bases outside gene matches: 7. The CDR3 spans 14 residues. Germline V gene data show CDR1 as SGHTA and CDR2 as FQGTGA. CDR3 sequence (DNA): TGTGCCAGCAGCTTGAACGCAGGGGGCGGCGAGCAGTACTTC. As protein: CASSLNAGGGEQYF.

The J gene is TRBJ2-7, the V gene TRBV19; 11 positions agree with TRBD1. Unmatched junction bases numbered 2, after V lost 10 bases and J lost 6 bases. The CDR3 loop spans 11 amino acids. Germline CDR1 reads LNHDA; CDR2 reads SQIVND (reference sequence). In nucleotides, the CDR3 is TGTGCCACGGGACAGGGGGTCGAGCAGTACTTC. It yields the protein CATGQGVEQYF. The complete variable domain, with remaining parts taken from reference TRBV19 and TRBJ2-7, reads DGGITQSPKYLFRKEGQNVTLSCEQNLNHDAMYWYRQDPGQGLRLIYYSQIVNDFQKGDIAEGYSVSREKKESFPLTVTSAQKNPTAFYLCATGQGVEQYFGPGTRLTVT.

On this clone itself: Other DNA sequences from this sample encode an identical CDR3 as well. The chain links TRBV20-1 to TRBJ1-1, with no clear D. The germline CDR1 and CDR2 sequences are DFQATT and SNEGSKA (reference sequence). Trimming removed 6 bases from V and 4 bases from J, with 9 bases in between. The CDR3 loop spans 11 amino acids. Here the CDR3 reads CSAGDATEAFF. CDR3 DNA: TGCAGTGCCGGGGATGCCACTGAAGCTTTCTTT.

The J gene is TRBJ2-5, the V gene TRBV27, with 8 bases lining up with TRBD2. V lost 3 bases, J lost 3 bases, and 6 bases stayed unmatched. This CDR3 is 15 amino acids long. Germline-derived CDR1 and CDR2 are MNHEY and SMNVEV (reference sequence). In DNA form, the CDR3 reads TGTGCCAGCAGTTTGGGACTAGTTAGGGAAGAGACCCAGTACTTC. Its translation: CASSLGLVREETQYF.

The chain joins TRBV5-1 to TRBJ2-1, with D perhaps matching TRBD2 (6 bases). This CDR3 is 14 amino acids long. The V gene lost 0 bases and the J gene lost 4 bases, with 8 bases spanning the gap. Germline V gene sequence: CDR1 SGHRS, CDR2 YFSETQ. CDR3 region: CASSLVGTYNEQFF. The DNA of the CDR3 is TGCGCCAGCAGCTTGGTCGGGACTTACAATGAGCAGTTCTTC.

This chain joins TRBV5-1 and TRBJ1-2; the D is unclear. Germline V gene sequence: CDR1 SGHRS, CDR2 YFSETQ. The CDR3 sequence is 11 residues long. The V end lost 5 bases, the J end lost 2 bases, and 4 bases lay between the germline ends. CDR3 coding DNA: TGCGCCAGCAGTGACAACTATGGCTACACCTTC. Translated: CASSDNYGYTF. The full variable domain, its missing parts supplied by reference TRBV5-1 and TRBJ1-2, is KAGVTQTPRYLIKTRGQQVTLSCSPISGHRSVSWYQQTPGQGLQFLFEYFSETQRNKGNFPGRFSGRQFSNSRSEMNVSTLELGDSALYLCASSDNYGYTFGSGTRLTVV.

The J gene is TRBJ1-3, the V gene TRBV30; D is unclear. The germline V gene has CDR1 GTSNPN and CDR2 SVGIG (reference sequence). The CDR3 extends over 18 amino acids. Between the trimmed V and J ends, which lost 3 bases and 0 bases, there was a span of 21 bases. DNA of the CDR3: TGTGCCTGGAGCCGAAATCCCAAAGGTTTGAGCTCTGGAAACACCATATATTTT. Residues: CAWSRNPKGLSSGNTIYF.

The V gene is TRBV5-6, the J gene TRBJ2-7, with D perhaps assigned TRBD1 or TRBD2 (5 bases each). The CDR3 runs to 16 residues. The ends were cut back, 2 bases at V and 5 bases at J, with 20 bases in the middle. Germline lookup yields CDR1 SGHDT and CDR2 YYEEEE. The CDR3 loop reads CASSFSTGTKIHEQYF. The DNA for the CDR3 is TGTGCCAGCAGCTTTTCCACCGGGACCAAAATCCACGAGCAGTACTTC.

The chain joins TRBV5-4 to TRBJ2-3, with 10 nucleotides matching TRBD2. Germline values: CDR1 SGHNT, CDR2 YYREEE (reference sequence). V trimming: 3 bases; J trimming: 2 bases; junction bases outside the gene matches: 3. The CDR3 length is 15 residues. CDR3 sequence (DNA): TGTGCCAGCAGCTCCGGACTAGCGGTCACAGATACGCAGTATTTT. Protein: CASSSGLAVTDTQYF.

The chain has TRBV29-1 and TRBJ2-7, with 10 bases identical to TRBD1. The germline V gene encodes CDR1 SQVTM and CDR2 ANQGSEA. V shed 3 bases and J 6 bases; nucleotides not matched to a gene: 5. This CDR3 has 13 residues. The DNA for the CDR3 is TGCAGCGTTGACGGGACAGGGGCAGGCGAGCAGTACTTC. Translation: CSVDGTGAGEQYF.

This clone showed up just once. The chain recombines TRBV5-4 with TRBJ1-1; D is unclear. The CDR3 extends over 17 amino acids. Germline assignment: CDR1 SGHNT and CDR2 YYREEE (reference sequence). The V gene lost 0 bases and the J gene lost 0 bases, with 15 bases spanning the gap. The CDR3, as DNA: TGTGCCAGCAGCTTGGCCCGGCAAGGCTCTTTGAACACTGAAGCTTTCTTT. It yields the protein CASSLARQGSLNTEAFF.

CDR3 DNA: TGTGCCAGCAGCTTAGTTCAGGGGAACACCATATATTTT. Its translation: CASSLVQGNTIYF. This sequence joins TRBV7-2 and TRBJ1-3, with D possibly TRBD1 on 6 matching bases. Looked up from germline, CDR1 is SGHTA and CDR2 is FQGNSA. V lost 1 base to trimming and J lost 7 bases, with 8 bases between them. The CDR3 contains 13 residues.

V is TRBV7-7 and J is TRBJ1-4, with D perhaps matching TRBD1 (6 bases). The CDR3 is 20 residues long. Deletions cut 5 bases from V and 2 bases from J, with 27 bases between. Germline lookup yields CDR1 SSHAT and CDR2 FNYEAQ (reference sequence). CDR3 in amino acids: CASSPSPGTFPGSTNEKLFF. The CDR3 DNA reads TGTGCCAGCAGCCCAAGTCCCGGGACATTCCCGGGCTCGACTAATGAAAAACTGTTTTTT.

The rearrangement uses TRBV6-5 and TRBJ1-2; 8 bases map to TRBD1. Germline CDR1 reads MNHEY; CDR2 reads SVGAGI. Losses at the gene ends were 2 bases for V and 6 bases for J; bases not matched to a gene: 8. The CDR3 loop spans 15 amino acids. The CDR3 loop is CASSYLGQGADGYTF. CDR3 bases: TGTGCCAGCAGTTACCTCGGTCAGGGGGCCGATGGCTACACCTTC.

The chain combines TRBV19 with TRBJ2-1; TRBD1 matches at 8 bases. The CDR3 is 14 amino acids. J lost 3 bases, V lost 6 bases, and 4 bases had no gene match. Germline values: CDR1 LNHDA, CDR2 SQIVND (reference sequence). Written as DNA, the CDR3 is TGTGCCAGTAGGAGACAGGGGAACTACAATGAGCAGTTCTTC. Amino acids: CASRRQGNYNEQFF.

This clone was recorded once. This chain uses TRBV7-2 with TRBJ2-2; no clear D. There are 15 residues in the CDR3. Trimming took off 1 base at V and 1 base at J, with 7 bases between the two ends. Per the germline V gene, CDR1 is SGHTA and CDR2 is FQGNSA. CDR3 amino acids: CASSLGSMNTGELFF. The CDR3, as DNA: TGTGCCAGCAGCTTAGGAAGTATGAACACCGGGGAGCTGTTTTTT.

The CDR3 sequence: CAIRPQIGTDTQYF. The DNA of the CDR3 is TGTGCCATCAGACCTCAAATAGGCACAGATACGCAGTATTTT. This chain links TRBV10-3 with TRBJ2-3; D remains unclear. The ends were cut back, 6 bases at V and 1 base at J, with 11 bases in the middle. Germline V lookup: CDR1 ENHRY, CDR2 SYGVKD. CDR3 length: 14 residues.